This note documents a single T cell receptor (beta chain) sequence. Its antigen remains unknown. The data were obtained in a study of cytomegalovirus exposure and HLA in healthy donors. Study findings and constraints: The authors listed about 170 TCR beta chains as cytomegalovirus-associated.

Trimming pared 5 bases from V and 5 bases from J, leaving 15 bases between. Per germline, CDR1 SGHTA and CDR2 FQGTGA. This CDR3 has 14 amino acids. Both 60 Vbeta primers and 13 Jbeta primers went into the PCR. The method was immunoSEQ multiplex PCR; TCRdb's version includes in-frame clones alone and lacks a portion of them. This table has roughly 120,000 clones, approximately 75% appearing once. The sequenced sample was PBMCs. V and J are TRBV7-3 and TRBJ2-5; maybe TRBD2 (6 bases). The receptor comes from a man between 45 and 60 years old in good health and CMV-seropositive. The CDR3 nucleotides read TGTGCCAGCAGCCTTGGTCACGGAGGGGAGACCCAGTACTTC. Translated: CASSLGHGGETQYF.